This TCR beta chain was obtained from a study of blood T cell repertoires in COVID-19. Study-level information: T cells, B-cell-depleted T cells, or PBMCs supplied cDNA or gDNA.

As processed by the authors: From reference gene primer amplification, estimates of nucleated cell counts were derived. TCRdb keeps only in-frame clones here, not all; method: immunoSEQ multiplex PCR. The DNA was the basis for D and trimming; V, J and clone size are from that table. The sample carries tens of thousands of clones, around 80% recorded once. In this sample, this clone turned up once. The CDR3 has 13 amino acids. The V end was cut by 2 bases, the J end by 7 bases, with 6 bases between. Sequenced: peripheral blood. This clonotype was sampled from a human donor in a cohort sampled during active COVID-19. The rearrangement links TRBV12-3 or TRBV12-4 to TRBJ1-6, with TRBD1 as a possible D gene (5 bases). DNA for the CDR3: TGTGCCAGCAGTTTACAGGGAAATTCACCCCTCCACTTT. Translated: CASSLQGNSPLHF.